This T cell receptor beta chain was recovered during a study of regulatory T cells in long-lasting Graves disease. Time point specified: persistent/refractory GD, antithyroid drugs over 5 years with positive TRAb. PBMC RNA served as the TCR library source. By American Thyroid Association guidelines, Graves' disease was diagnosed in the cohort. CDR1 and CDR2 (germline): SGHTA, FQGTGA. V trimming: 8 bases; J trimming: 5 bases; junction bases outside the gene matches: 3. The CDR3 is 13 amino acids. Points from the study as a whole: With approximately 2,500 shared public clonotypes, persistent patients exceeded new patients, who shared about a thousand. Newly diagnosed Graves' patients had higher TCR diversity than persistent ones.

About this clonotype itself: Its antigen is unknown.

According to the study, TCR beta libraries were built with iRepertoire HTBI primers and CDR3-region Arm-PCR. TCRdb reanalysed the multiplex PCR reads using MiXCR and keeps one entry per CDR3 protein. This sample yields over 300,000 distinct CDR3 sequences, of which about 20% are seen a single time; less than 30% belongs to the top ten. The chain carries TRBV7-3 and TRBJ2-5; 12 nucleotides line up with TRBD1. The sequenced sample was peripheral blood mononuclear cells (PBMCs), obtained when the disease was refractory, from a patient treated with antithyroid drugs. This receptor was identified in a female donor with Graves disease. The CDR3: CASGTGGAETQYF. CDR3 DNA: TGTGCCAGCGGGACAGGGGGCGCGGAGACCCAGTACTTC.